This T cell receptor (beta chain) was obtained from a study of shared clonotypes between healthy human individuals (TCRdb year 2020). Context from the whole study: The cohort comprised a couple of women and a few men aged 18 to 49 years. To increase sequencing depth and limit assay-specific biases, different laboratories used diverse techniques to prepare libraries and sequence TCR repertoires. Between about 0.85 and 10 billion PBMCs per donor were obtained by leukapheresis. For each donor, CD4 naive and CD4 memory were each run on three plates, CD8 naive on two plates, and CD8 memory on one plate. Blood TCR repertoires of roughly 5 healthy adults were deeply sequenced to estimate repertoire size and the extent of clonotype sharing between individuals.

Trimming removed 5 bases from V and 0 bases from J, leaving 8 bases between the germline ends. From the cysteine up to the phenylalanine, the CDR3 has a length of 14 residues. CDR3 DNA only is kept here, 42 bases in frame from base 1. CDR1 is given as LNHNV and CDR2 as YYDKDF, both from the germline V gene (reference sequence). Results and caveats for the whole study, not just this receptor: Larger estimated clonotype richness was generally found for naive subsets than for memory subsets. Sampling was limited to blood, and TCR repertoires in tissue likely differ from TCR repertoires in blood. Pairwise subsampling indicated that sequencing depth was expected to affect the degree of clonotype sharing among donors. When a handful of donors were compared, the shared fraction of clonotypes was about 5% for naive CD4, about 4% for naive CD8, 2.3% for memory CD4, and 0.4% for memory CD8. Compared with non-shared clonotypes, clonotypes shared by all four sorted-subset donors had higher generation probabilities. Even with the large sequencing depth, rarefaction of the sorted-subset datasets indicated that sequencing was incomplete. The small number of donors limited the genetic and exposure-history diversity represented.

Using the deep immunoSEQ assay, multiplex PCR amplified TCR CDR3 regions from genomic DNA. Extracted genomic DNA from each cell subset was spread evenly across all wells of several immunoSEQ 96-well plates, with each plate serving as a replicate. For sorted subsets, approximately 0.2 ug of genomic DNA, equivalent to some 30,000 T cell genomes, went into each replicate PCR. The purified libraries were quantified using a Qubit 3.0 fluorometer, sized with a Bioanalyzer 2100, and then quantified again using the KAPA Library Quantification kit. Every immunoSEQ 96-well plate was sequenced on a dedicated single-read 150-cycle Illumina NextSeq 550 flow cell. Per the authors' processing: Because only junctional sequences without quality scores were contained in the immunoSEQ output, filtering matching that applied to full-length reads could not be performed. To assign V/J genes and CDR3, sequences were annotated using PyIR, a Python wrapper for IgBLAST v1.9, with IMGT germline references. Reads with weak V/J assignments (E-value above 1e-6), missing CDR3, stop codons, out-of-frame junctions, or ambiguous translated residues were removed. V3J clonotypes were defined by identical inferred V gene, J gene, and CDR3 amino acid sequence. Percentage overlap between repertoires was calculated by dividing the number of shared unique clonotypes by the size of the smaller repertoire. Richness of each repertoire was evaluated using RTK rarefaction, the Chao1 estimator, and Recon v2.1 estimates of unobserved clonotypes. Generation probabilities were computed with OLGA for all TCRbeta clonotypes obtained by the gDNA method from several donors. The immuneACCESS repertoire file appears here via TCRdb, limited to in-frame rearrangements. These files lack a portion of the clones; in checked studies, under half of the deficit traces to unresolved V genes, and the cause of the others is not known. D and trimming were read from the DNA, whereas the V and J calls and clone size are those reported in that table. This sample has approximately 840,000 clones in its table, and approximately 97% of those were observed once. The top ten constitute about 0.22% of the sample.

Comment on this clone: What this receptor recognizes is not known. Base qualities are not recorded, but no much larger clone differs from it by a single base.

For the CD8 naive samples, CD45RO-negative cells were positively selected for CCR7, yielding a CD45RA+CCR7+ population from which TemRA cells were excluded. The donors were healthy, HIV-negative adults with no recently reported acute infections or vaccinations. Every donor was a Caucasian adult living in Nashville, Tennessee, USA. Blood was obtained by leukapheresis, after which PBMCs were separated by Ficoll-Histopaque density gradient centrifugation and cryopreserved in liquid nitrogen vapor phase. Purity and quantity of every magnetically sorted T cell population were checked by analytical flow cytometry. Each sorted fraction had its genomic DNA isolated and then quantified by UV absorbance on a Nanodrop 2000c.

This TCR was recovered from a young man in good health. The sequenced sample consisted of naive CD8+ T cells sorted from blood. What this sample's cell subset or site label stands for: CD45RA+CCR7+. The chain links TRBV15 with TRBJ2-1; the D call is possibly TRBD1 or TRBD2, each sharing 6 bases. The DNA reads as follows: TGTGCCACCAGCCGGGGGCCCTCCTACAATGAGCAGTTCTTC. Its protein reads: CATSRGPSYNEQFF.